These 10 T cell receptor beta chains share one sample of origin, sequenced in a study of persistence of HIV-infected CD4 T cells. These TCRs' antigens remain unknown. The stimulus was lysate of CMV-infected fibroblasts, approximately 9.7 ug/mL. Sorting selected CD4+ T cells upregulating both CD40 ligand and CD69. Sequencing used immunoSEQ version 4 in survey mode. Produced via immunoSEQ multiplex PCR; TCRdb's table is partial and in-frame only. The data show 5,500 to 8,500 clones, with around three quarters seen just once and approximately 72% held by the top ten. The source material was CD4+ T cells sorted from PBMCs after approximately 20-hour stimulation, sampled from a patient who received antiretroviral therapy. Receptors were obtained from an adult woman with HIV who was CMV-seropositive.

The table lists this clone with a few counts. The chain combines TRBV5-1 with TRBJ1-1, with D perhaps matching TRBD1 (6 bases). With 4 bases removed from V and 0 bases from J, the gap between germline ends came to 10 bases. CDR1 is SGHRS, CDR2 YFSETQ, per germline. This CDR3 contains 14 residues. As DNA, the CDR3 is TGCGCCAGCAGCACGGACAGATTGAACACTGAAGCTTTCTTT. Protein: CASSTDRLNTEAFF.

The genes are TRBV27 and TRBJ2-1; D possibly corresponds to TRBD1 (5 bases). CDR1 and CDR2 from the germline V gene are MNHEY and SMNVEV (reference sequence). V lost 5 bases and J 9 bases, leaving 11 bases between the germline ends. This CDR3 contains 12 residues. CDR3 protein: CASSMGRSEQFF. The CDR3 region has the DNA TGTGCCAGCAGTATGGGGCGCTCTGAGCAGTTCTTC.

The chain combines TRBV19 with TRBJ2-1, with 10 positions matching TRBD1. There are 14 residues in the CDR3. Germline V CDR1 and CDR2: LNHDA, SQIVND (reference sequence). V shed 4 bases and J 12 bases; nucleotides not matched to a gene: 9. CDR3 in amino acids: CASSSDRGRGRQFF. DNA for the CDR3: TGTGCCAGTAGTAGCGACAGGGGGCGTGGGCGGCAGTTCTTC.

The rearrangement uses TRBV7-2 and TRBJ1-4; D is unresolved. The CDR3 is 13 residues long. Germline CDR1 reads SGHTA; CDR2 reads FQGNSA. The ends were cut back, 1 base at V and 4 bases at J, with 4 bases in the middle. The DNA for the CDR3 is TGTGCCAGCAGCTTAGAACATAATGAAAAACTGTTTTTT. Translating it yields CASSLEHNEKLFF.

This rearrangement joins TRBV2 to TRBJ1-2; 8 bases line up with TRBD1. J lost 7 bases, V lost 2 bases, and 9 bases had no gene match. From germline, CDR1 is SNHLY and CDR2 FYNNEI. The CDR3 covers 15 residues. The CDR3 protein is CASSETVQGASGYTF. CDR3 nucleotides: TGTGCCAGCAGTGAAACGGTGCAGGGGGCGAGTGGCTACACCTTC.

This chain uses TRBV5-5 with TRBJ2-5; possibly TRBD1 for D (7 bases). V dropped 4 bases and J dropped 5 bases, with 12 bases sitting between them. Germline CDR1 and CDR2: SGHKS and YYEKEE (reference sequence). The CDR3 spans 13 residues. In DNA, the CDR3 is TGTGCCAGCAGCCAGGGGGGACGGGAGACCCAGTACTTC. It codes for CASSQGGRETQYF.

The V gene is TRBV30, the J gene TRBJ1-1; no reliable D call. The ends were cut back, 2 bases at V and 12 bases at J, with 16 bases in the middle. Germline V gene lookup returns CDR1 GTSNPN and CDR2 SVGIG (reference sequence). CDR3 length: 12 residues. CDR3 sequence: CAWSTGSLWTFF. The CDR3 coding sequence is TGTGCCTGGAGTACCGGGTCCCTGTGGACTTTCTTT.

This CDR3 reads CASSQWKSSGNTIYF. The CDR3 DNA reads as TGTGCCAGCAGCCAGTGGAAGAGCTCTGGAAACACCATATATTTT. The chain combines TRBV3-1 (or the pseudogene TRBV3-2) with TRBJ1-3; D is undetermined. The CDR3 sequence is 15 residues long. V lost 3 bases to trimming and J lost 0 bases, with 9 bases between them. Germline V gives CDR1 LGHDT, CDR2 YNNKEL (reference sequence).

This clone appeared a few times. This sequence joins TRBV2 and TRBJ1-2; 7 bases map to TRBD1. The ends lost 4 bases at V and 2 bases at J; junction bases unmatched: 4. Germline V lookup: CDR1 SNHLY, CDR2 FYNNEI. The CDR3 loop spans 14 amino acids. The CDR3 region is CASSVGQSNYGYTF. The CDR3 DNA follows: TGTGCCAGCAGTGTGGGACAGAGCAACTATGGCTACACCTTC.

This clone was detected a few times. The J gene is TRBJ1-5, the V gene TRBV7-2, with D uncertain. The germline V and J ends were trimmed by 4 bases and 4 bases, with 8 bases remaining between them. Looked up from germline, CDR1 is SGHTA and CDR2 is FQGNSA. This CDR3 comprises 13 residues. In nucleotides, the CDR3 is TGTGCCAGCAGCTCCGAACAGAATCAGCCCCAGCATTTT. This gives the protein CASSSEQNQPQHF.